These 19 T cell receptor beta chains were all obtained from the same sample, sequenced in a study of T cells expressing NK-cell markers. With the 5' RACE reads reprocessed, TCRdb shows one record per CDR3 protein and no DNA. Here the sample table reports about 450,000 distinct CDR3 sequences. The specimen was blood T cells: a sorted CD56 or NKG2C T cell subset, CD4+ or CD8+ T cells, or bulk PBMC T cells (not recorded which). Receptors were obtained from a woman aged 18-69 years in good health.

The V call is TRBV27, the J call TRBJ1-2. In germline, CDR1 is MNHEY, CDR2 SMNVEV (reference sequence). The CDR3 length is 14 residues. This chain's CDR3 is CASSLIGSNYGYTF.

The rearrangement uses TRBV20-1 and TRBJ2-2; TCRdb's D call, TRBD1, is unchecked because there is no DNA. The CDR3 runs 14 residues. Germline lookup yields CDR1 DFQATT and CDR2 SNEGSKA (reference sequence). The CDR3 is CSARRSQNTGELFF.

The V and J genes are TRBV7-6 and TRBJ2-5; with no DNA, the TCRdb D assignment of TRBD1 cannot be verified. The germline gives CDR1 SGHVS, CDR2 FNYEAQ. This CDR3 region has 13 residues. CDR3: CASSYGGQETQYF.

V gene TRBV11-2 combines with J gene TRBJ2-3; the D gene TCRdb calls, TRBD1, cannot be checked with no DNA. Germline assignment: CDR1 SGHAT and CDR2 FQNNGV. CDR3 length equals 19 residues. CDR3 amino acids: CASSRYLGTLRISTDTQYF. Variable domain in full (rest from reference TRBV11-2 and TRBJ2-3): EAGVAQSPRYKIIEKRQSVAFWCNPISGHATLYWYQQILGQGPKLLIQFQNNGVVDDSQLPKDRFSAERLKGVDSTLKIQPAKLEDSAVYLCASSRYLGTLRISTDTQYFGPGTRLTVL.

The chain recombines TRBV18 with TRBJ2-1. The V gene's germline CDR1 is KGHSH and CDR2 LQKENI. The length of the CDR3 is 15 residues. CDR3 loop: CASSPRVDSYNEQFF.

The V gene is TRBV20-1, the J gene TRBJ2-3. CDR1 is DFQATT, CDR2 SNEGSKA, per germline (reference sequence). The CDR3 sequence is 13 residues long. The CDR3 region is CSAGQDVGDTQYF.

The rearrangement links TRBV19 to TRBJ2-5; the TRBD1 assignment by TCRdb is unverifiable without DNA. CDR3 length: 14 residues. The germline gives CDR1 LNHDA, CDR2 SQIVND (reference sequence). CDR3 sequence: CASSTDRPLETQYF.

This chain uses TRBV4-2 with TRBJ2-3; TCRdb's D call, TRBD2, is unchecked because there is no DNA. Germline V CDR1 and CDR2: LGHNA, YNFKEQ. CDR3 length: 16 residues. CDR3 residues: CASSQAAGPHTDTQYF.

This chain uses TRBV6-2 or TRBV6-3 with TRBJ2-2; there is no DNA to check the TCRdb D call of TRBD2. The CDR3 spans 17 residues. Germline V gene sequence: CDR1 MNHEY, CDR2 SVGEGT. The CDR3 protein is CASSYSIGRAYTGELFF.

The rearrangement joins TRBV27 to TRBJ2-1; TCRdb picks TRBD2, but there is no DNA to check that call. The CDR3 spans 13 residues. Germline CDR1 is MNHEY and CDR2 is SMNVEV (reference sequence). The CDR3 is CASSLVGPVEQFF.

The V gene is TRBV15, the J gene TRBJ2-1; there is no DNA to check the TCRdb D call of TRBD1. The V gene's germline CDR1 is LNHNV and CDR2 YYDKDF (reference sequence). This CDR3 is 16 amino acids long. The CDR3 spells CATSAPGTGGYNEQFF.

The chain links TRBV12-3 or TRBV12-4 to TRBJ2-3; TCRdb selects TRBD1, and the lack of DNA leaves this call unchecked. The CDR3 is 18 residues long. Here the CDR3 reads CASDRTPRQAWFTDTQYF.

V gene TRBV7-2 combines with J gene TRBJ1-5. Germline CDR1 SGHTA, CDR2 FQGNSA. This CDR3 has 13 amino acids. The CDR3 protein is CASSLWEGQPQHF.

J is TRBJ2-2 and V is TRBV18. The germline V gene encodes CDR1 KGHSH and CDR2 LQKENI. CDR3 size: 13 residues. CDR3 in amino acids: CASDGRNTGELFF.

The genes are TRBV6-6 and TRBJ1-2. From germline, CDR1 is MNHNY and CDR2 SVGAGI (reference sequence). The CDR3 has 12 residues. The CDR3 loop is CASSPEPYGYTF.

The chain links TRBV11-2 to TRBJ2-1; the D call of TRBD2 rests on TCRdb alone, since no DNA is present to check it. This CDR3 is 14 amino acids long. Germline V gives CDR1 SGHAT, CDR2 FQNNGV. CDR3 loop: CASSLRGRGNEQFF.

The CDR3 sequence is CASSIGPRDRHTGELFF. This chain connects TRBV21-1 to TRBJ2-2; TCRdb indicates TRBD1, and absent DNA this call remains unverified. TRBV21-1 corresponds to a pseudogene. The CDR3 totals 17 residues.

V and J are TRBV5-1 and TRBJ2-2; TCRdb lists TRBD1, though no DNA is available to test this call. This CDR3 spans 17 amino acids. Germline lookup yields CDR1 SGHRS and CDR2 YFSETQ. The CDR3 sequence is CASSLARGTHNTGELFF.

The rearrangement links TRBV28 to TRBJ2-1; TCRdb outputs TRBD2, but without DNA this stays unchecked. CDR1 is MDHEN and CDR2 is SYDVKM in the germline V gene. The CDR3 loop spans 16 amino acids. CDR3 region: CASSPTSGSFDNEQFF.